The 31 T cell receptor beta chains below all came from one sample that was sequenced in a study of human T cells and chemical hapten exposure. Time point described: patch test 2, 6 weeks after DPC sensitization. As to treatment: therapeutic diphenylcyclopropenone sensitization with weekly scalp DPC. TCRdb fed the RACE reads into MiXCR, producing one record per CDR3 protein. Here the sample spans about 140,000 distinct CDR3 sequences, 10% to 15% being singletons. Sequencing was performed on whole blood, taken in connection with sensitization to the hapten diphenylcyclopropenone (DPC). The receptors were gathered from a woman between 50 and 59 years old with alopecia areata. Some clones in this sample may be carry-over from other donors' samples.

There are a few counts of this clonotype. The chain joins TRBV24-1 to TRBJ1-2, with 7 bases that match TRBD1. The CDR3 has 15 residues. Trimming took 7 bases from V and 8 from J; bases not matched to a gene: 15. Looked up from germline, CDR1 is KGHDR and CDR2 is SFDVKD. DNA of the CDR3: TGTGCCACCAGCCCGACAGGGACTTCCCTATACGGCTACACCTTC. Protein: CATSPTGTSLYGYTF.

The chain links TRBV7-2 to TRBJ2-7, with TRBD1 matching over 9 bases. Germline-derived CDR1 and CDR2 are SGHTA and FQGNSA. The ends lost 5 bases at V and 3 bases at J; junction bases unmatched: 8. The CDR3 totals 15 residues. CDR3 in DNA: TGTGCCAGCAGCATGGGGACAGGGCTACTCTACGAGCAGTACTTC. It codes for CASSMGTGLLYEQYF.

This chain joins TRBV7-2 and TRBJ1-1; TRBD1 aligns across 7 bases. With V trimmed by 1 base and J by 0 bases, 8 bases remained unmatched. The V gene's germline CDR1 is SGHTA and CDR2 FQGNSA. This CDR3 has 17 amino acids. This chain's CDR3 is CASSLGSRGRMNTEAFF. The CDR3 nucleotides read TGTGCCAGCAGCTTAGGGAGCAGGGGGAGGATGAACACTGAAGCTTTCTTT.

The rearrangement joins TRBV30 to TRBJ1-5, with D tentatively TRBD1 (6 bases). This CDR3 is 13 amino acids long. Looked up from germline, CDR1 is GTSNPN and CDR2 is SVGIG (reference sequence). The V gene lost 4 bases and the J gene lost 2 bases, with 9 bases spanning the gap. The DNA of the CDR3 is TGTGCCTGGAAAGGGGGGGGCAATCAGCCCCAGCATTTT. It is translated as CAWKGGGNQPQHF.

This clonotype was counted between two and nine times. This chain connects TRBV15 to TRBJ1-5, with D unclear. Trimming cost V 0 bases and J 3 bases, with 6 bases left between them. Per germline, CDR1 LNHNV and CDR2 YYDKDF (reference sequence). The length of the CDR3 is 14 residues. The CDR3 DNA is TGTGCCACCAGCAGAGATAGGGTCAATCAGCCCCAGCATTTT. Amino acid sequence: CATSRDRVNQPQHF.

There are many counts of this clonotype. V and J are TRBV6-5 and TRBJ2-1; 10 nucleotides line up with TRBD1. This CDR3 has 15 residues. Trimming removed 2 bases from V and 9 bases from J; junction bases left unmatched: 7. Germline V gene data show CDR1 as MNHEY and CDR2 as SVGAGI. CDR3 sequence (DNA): TGTGCCAGCAGTTACGTAGGACAGGGGGTAGGTGAGCAGTTCTTC. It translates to CASSYVGQGVGEQFF.

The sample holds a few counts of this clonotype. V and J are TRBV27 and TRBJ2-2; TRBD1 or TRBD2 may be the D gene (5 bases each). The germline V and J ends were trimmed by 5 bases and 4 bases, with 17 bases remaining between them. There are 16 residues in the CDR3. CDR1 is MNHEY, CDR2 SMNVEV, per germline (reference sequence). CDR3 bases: TGTGCCAGCAGTAGTCGCAGAGGGGTAACCACCGGGGAGCTGTTTTTT. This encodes CASSSRRGVTTGELFF.

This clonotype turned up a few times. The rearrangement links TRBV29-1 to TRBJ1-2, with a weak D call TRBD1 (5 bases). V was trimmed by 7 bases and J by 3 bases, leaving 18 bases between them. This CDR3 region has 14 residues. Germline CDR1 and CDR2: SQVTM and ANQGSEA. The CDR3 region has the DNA TGCAGCGCAGTCCCGGGACCCTGGGACTATGGCTACACCTTC. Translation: CSAVPGPWDYGYTF.

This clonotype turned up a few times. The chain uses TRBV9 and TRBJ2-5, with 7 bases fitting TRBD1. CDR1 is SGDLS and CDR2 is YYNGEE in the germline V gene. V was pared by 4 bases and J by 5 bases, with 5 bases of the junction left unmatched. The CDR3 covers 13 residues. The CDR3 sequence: CASSTTGTETQYF. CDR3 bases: TGTGCCAGCAGCACGACAGGGACGGAGACCCAGTACTTC.

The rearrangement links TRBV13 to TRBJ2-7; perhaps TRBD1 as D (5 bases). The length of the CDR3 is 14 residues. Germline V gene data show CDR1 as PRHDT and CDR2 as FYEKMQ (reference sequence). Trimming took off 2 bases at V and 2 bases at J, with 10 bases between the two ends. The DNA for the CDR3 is TGTGCCAGCAGCTTACCCGGACATACCTACGAGCAGTACTTC. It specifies CASSLPGHTYEQYF.

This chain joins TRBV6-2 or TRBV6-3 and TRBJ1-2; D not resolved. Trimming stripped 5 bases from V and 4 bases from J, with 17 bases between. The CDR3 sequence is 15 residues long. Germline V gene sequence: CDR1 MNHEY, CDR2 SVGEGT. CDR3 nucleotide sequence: TGTGCCAGCAGTAGCCTACGGGGATCCTTCTATGGCTACACCTTC. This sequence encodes CASSSLRGSFYGYTF.

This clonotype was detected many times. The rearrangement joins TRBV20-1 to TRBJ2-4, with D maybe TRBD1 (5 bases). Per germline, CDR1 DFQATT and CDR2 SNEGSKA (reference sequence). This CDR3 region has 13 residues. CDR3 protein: CSSKAGTGPPQYF. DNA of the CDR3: TGCAGCTCAAAGGCCGGTACAGGTCCCCCTCAGTACTTC.

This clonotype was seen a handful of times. The CDR3 region has the DNA TGTGCCAGCAGCTACCGACTTGAGCAGTTCTTC. Its protein product is CASSYRLEQFF. V and J are TRBV11-2 and TRBJ2-1; D gene unclear. CDR1 is SGHAT and CDR2 is FQNNGV in the germline V gene. Trimming stripped 4 bases from V and 9 bases from J, with 7 bases between. CDR3 length: 11 residues.

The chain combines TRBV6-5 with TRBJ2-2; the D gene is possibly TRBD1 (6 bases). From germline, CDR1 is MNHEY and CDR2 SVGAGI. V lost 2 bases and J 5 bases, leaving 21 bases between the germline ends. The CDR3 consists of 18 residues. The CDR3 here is CASSYTSYRTVLTGELFF. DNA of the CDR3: TGTGCCAGCAGTTACACCTCATACCGGACAGTTCTGACCGGGGAGCTGTTTTTT.

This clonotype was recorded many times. The DNA of the CDR3 is TGTGCCAGCAGATACACCCTCGGCGAGCAGTACTTC. Its protein is CASRYTLGEQYF. The chain carries TRBV7-9 and TRBJ2-7; D is unclear. Germline lookup yields CDR1 SEHNR and CDR2 FQNEAQ (reference sequence). With 6 bases removed from V and 6 bases from J, the gap between germline ends came to 12 bases. The CDR3 covers 12 residues. Complete variable domain (other parts from reference TRBV7-9 and TRBJ2-7): DTGVSQNPRHKITKRGQNVTFRCDPISEHNRLYWYRQTLGQGPEFLTYFQNEAQLEKSRLLSDRFSAERPKGSFSTLEIQRTEQGDSAMYLCASRYTLGEQYFGPGTRLTVT.

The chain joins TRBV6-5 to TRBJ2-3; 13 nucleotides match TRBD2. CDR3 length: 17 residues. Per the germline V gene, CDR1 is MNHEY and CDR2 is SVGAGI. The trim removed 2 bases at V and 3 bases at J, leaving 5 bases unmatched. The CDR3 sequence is CASSYGLTSGGTDTQYF. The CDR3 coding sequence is TGTGCCAGCAGTTACGGCCTGACTAGCGGGGGGACAGATACGCAGTATTTT.

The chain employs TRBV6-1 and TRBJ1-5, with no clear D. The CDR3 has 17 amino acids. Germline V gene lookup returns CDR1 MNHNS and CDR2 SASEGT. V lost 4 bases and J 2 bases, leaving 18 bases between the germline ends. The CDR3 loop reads CASSGSFRVSGNQPQHF. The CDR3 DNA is TGTGCCAGCAGTGGGTCCTTTAGGGTAAGCGGCAATCAGCCCCAGCATTTT.

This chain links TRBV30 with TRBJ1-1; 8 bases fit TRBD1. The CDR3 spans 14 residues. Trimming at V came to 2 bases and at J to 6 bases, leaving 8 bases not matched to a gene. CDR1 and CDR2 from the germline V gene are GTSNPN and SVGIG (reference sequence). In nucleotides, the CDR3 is TGTGCCTGGAGTTCGGGACAGGAAAAGTCTGAAGCTTTCTTT. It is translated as CAWSSGQEKSEAFF.

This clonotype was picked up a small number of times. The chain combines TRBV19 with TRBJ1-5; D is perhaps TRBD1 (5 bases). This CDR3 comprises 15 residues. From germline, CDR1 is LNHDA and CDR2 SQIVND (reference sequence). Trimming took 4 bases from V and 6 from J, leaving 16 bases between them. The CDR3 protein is CASSRSGQGPQPQHF. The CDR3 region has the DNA TGTGCCAGTAGTAGAAGTGGGCAGGGCCCTCAGCCCCAGCATTTT.

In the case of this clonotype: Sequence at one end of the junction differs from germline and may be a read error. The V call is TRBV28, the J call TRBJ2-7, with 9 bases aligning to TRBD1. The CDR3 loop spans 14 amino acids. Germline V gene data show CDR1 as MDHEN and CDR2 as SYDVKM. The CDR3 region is CASNSGTGTYEEYF. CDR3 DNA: TGTGCCAGCAATTCCGGGACAGGGACCTACGAGGAGTACTTC.

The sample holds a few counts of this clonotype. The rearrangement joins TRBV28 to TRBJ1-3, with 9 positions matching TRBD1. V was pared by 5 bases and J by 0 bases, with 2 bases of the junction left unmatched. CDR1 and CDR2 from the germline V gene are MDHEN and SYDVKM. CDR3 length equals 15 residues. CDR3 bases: TGTGCCAGCAGTCCGGACAGGGGCTCTGGAAACACCATATATTTT. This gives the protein CASSPDRGSGNTIYF.

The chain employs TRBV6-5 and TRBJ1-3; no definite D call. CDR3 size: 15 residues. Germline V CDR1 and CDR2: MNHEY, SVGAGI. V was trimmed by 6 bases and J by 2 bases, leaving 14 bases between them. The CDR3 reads CASRSDRDPGNTIYF. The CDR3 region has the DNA TGTGCCAGCAGATCGGACCGCGATCCTGGAAACACCATATATTTT.

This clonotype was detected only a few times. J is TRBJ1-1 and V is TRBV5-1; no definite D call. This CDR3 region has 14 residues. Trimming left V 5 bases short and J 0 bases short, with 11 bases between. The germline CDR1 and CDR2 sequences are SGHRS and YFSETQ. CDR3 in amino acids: CASSTEPMNTEAFF. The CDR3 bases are TGCGCCAGCAGTACCGAGCCAATGAACACTGAAGCTTTCTTT. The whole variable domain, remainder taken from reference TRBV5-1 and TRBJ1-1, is KAGVTQTPRYLIKTRGQQVTLSCSPISGHRSVSWYQQTPGQGLQFLFEYFSETQRNKGNFPGRFSGRQFSNSRSEMNVSTLELGDSALYLCASSTEPMNTEAFFGQGTRLTVV.

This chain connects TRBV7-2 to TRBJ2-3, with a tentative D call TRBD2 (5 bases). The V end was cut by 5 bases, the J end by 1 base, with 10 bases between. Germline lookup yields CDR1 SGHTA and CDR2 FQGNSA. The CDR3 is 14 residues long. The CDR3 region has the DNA TGTGCCAGCAGCACAGCGGCGCGCACAGATACGCAGTATTTT. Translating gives CASSTAARTDTQYF.

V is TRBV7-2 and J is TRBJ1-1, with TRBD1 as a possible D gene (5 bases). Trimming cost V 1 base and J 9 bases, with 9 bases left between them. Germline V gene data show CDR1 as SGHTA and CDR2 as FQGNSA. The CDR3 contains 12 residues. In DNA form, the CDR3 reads TGTGCCAGCAGCTTAGACGAGGGGAAAGCTTTCTTT. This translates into CASSLDEGKAFF.

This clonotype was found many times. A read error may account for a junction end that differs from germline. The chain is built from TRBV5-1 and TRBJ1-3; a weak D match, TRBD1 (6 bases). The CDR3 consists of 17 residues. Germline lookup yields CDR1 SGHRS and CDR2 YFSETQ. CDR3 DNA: TGCGCCAGCAGCTGGACCTCCGGGGGCCACTCTGAAAACACCATATATTTT. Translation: CASSWTSGGHSENTIYF.

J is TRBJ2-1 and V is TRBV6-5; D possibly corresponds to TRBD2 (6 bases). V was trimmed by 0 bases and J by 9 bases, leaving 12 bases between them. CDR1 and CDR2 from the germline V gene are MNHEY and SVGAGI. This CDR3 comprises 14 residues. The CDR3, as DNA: TGTGCCAGCAGTTACTCCCGGGACGGGGGTGAGCAGTTCTTC. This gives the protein CASSYSRDGGEQFF.

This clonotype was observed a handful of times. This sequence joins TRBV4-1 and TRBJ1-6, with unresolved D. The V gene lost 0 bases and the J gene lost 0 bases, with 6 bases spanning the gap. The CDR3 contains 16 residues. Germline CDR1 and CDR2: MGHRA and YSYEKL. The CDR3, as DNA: TGCGCCAGCAGCCAAGAACCCTCCTCCTATAATTCACCCCTCCACTTT. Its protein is CASSQEPSSYNSPLHF.

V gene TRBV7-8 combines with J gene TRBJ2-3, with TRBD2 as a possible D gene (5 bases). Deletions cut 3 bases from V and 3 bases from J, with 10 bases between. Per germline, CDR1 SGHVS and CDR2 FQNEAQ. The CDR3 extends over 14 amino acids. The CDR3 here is CASSFDPGTDTQYF. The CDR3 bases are TGTGCCAGCAGCTTTGATCCGGGGACAGATACGCAGTATTTT.

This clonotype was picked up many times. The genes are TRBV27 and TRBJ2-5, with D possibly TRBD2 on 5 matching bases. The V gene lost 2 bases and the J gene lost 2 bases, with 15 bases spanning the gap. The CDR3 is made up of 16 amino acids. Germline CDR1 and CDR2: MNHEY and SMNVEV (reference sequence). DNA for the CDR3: TGTGCCAGCAGTTTAATGAGGGCGGGCACTCAAGAGACCCAGTACTTC. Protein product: CASSLMRAGTQETQYF.

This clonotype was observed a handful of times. This CDR3 is CASSDIRGLAGQETQYF. CDR3 DNA sequence: TGTGCCAGCAGCGACATCCGAGGACTAGCGGGACAAGAGACCCAGTACTTC. The J gene is TRBJ2-5, the V gene TRBV11-1; 12 nucleotides match TRBD2. Germline assignment: CDR1 SGHAT and CDR2 FQDESV (reference sequence). This CDR3 is built from 17 residues. V was pared by 5 bases and J by 2 bases, with 9 bases of the junction left unmatched.